This T cell receptor beta chain emerged from a study of T cell responses to AZD1222 COVID-19 vaccine. Whole-study results and caveats: There were mostly white British donors and more females than males, and clonal diversity was possibly underestimated.

V gave up 3 bases and J gave up 3 bases, with 11 bases separating them. CDR3 length equals 14 residues. Germline V gene sequence: CDR1 LNHDA, CDR2 SQIVND (reference sequence). A note on this clone: The antigen remains undetermined.

Profiled with immunoSEQ multiplex PCR; TCRdb holds only in-frame clones, not every one. The sample lists approximately 110,000 clones; about 88% were seen once. The chain employs TRBV19 and TRBJ1-1; D is undetermined. Sequenced material: peripheral blood, taken on day 0 of AZD1222 vaccination. The origin of this receptor is an adult in good health. CDR3 residues: CASSMSSWDTEAFF. In DNA form, the CDR3 reads TGTGCCAGTAGTATGAGTAGCTGGGACACTGAAGCTTTCTTT. The complete variable domain, with remaining parts taken from reference TRBV19 and TRBJ1-1, reads DGGITQSPKYLFRKEGQNVTLSCEQNLNHDAMYWYRQDPGQGLRLIYYSQIVNDFQKGDIAEGYSVSREKKESFPLTVTSAQKNPTAFYLCASSMSSWDTEAFFGQGTRLTVV.